The sequence of this T cell receptor beta chain was determined in a study of identical twins (dated by TCRdb to 2016 to 2017). Context from the whole study: To test whether fetal clonotypes persist, this study deep-sequenced TCR alpha and beta repertoires from monozygotic twins, from unrelated adults of various ages, and from cord blood. To rule out contamination, replicate twin experiments were performed at different times with different library preparation protocols.

Points the paper makes about the study in general: Recombination models systematically underestimated out-of-frame TCR alpha sharing in monozygotic twins but agreed with sharing between unrelated individuals. Fewer insertions were carried by abundant cord blood beta clonotypes; a weaker similar trend was observed in young adult naive repertoires, while no such trend was observed in memory repertoires. Excess twin sharing in beta out-of-frame sequences was weaker because fewer shared sequences lowered the signal-to-noise ratio. Out-of-frame TCR alpha sequences shared between twins showed an excess of low generation-probability sequences compared with coincidental sharing between unrelated individuals. Invariant T cells such as MAIT and iNKT could partly confound zero-insertion analyses, though diverse VJ usage argued against this for most clonotypes. Because the same donors could not be followed over many years, conclusions were based on cross-sectional statistical analysis.

This clonotype was counted ten times or more. Its antigen specificity is not known. Qualities for individual bases were not recorded, and no much larger clone is one base off. Counted from cysteine to phenylalanine, this CDR3 has 15 amino acids. Only the CDR3 region is kept as DNA, spanning 45 bases read in frame from base 1. The junction carries 11 bases between V and J, which are trimmed by 2 bases and 2 bases respectively. Based on the germline V gene, the CDR1 and CDR2 sequences are SGHAT and FQNNGV. The library was obtained by 5' RACE. This sample was sequenced with an Illumina HiSeq 2000. A universal primer binding site was added through template switching, and the final cDNA carried a unique molecular identifier so that TCR cDNA molecules could be counted accurately. Specific primers in the conserved constant-segment region were used to synthesize first-strand cDNA for the TCR alpha and beta chains. To control for contamination, every cDNA library carried two barcodes: a SMART-Mk sample barcode plus Illumina barcodes. TruSeq adapter sequences, together with Illumina sample barcodes, were added in two successive PCR steps. The TCR alpha and beta cDNA libraries were sequenced on the Illumina HiSeq platform using custom primers. Turning to the authors' computational methods: Raw reads were processed with MiGEC to extract unique molecular identifiers, and MiXCR was used to determine CDR3 positions. For each individual, recombination models were inferred using an EM algorithm with the repgenHMM and IGoR tools. Shared clonotype analysis was performed with the tcR package in R, normalizing sharing by the product of cloneset sizes. To study raw recombination free of thymic and clonal selection effects, out-of-frame nonproductive sequences were analyzed. TCRdb trimmed public reads at Q25 via fastp, called clones via MiXCR and kept in-frame beta chains. Rows are combined by CDR3 protein, so each entry shows the most common genes and DNA. None of the V and J calls come from the authors' own analysis; TCRdb made them. This sample comprises approximately 680,000 distinct CDR3 sequences, just over 7% of them detected only once. The top ten clones comprise around 1.6% of the sample.

Every donor was a healthy Caucasian. The twin cohort comprised three pairs of female monozygotic twins, all aged roughly 18 to 29 years. RNA for TCR libraries was isolated from peripheral blood mononuclear cells. A further study also used this sample, focusing on yellow fever vaccine responses in identical twins. The second study reports: The authors reported that the T cell response to vaccination in identical twins appeared partly convergent and partly personalized. In identical twins, the study followed T cell clones that responded to the vaccine with precision.

This receptor chain uses TRBV11-2 and TRBJ2-3, with the D assignment possibly TRBD1 or TRBD2, given 5 matching bases for each. This receptor was identified in a woman aged 18-29 years in good health. The sample comprised PBMCs. The nucleotides read TGTGCCAGCAGCTTAACTTGGGGGATCACAGATACGCAGTATTTT. This is translated as CASSLTWGITDTQYF.